Sequencing of this T cell receptor (beta chain) was carried out in a study of post-analysis software for immune sequencing data. Whole-study context: Secondary progressive, relapsing-remitting and progressive-relapsing multiple sclerosis were among the included disease courses.

This clonotype was counted at least ten times. The antigen is unknown. Overall study findings and caveats: Controls had lower frequencies than patients of 4 or 5 TRBV segments, which included TRBV5-6, TRBV5-1 and TRBV20-1.

The germline CDR1 and CDR2 sequences are SNHLY and FYNNEI. V lost 3 bases to trimming and J lost 4 bases; unmatched junction nucleotides: 3. The CDR3 is 15 amino acids. Libraries were made from TCR beta cDNA, and they carried unique molecular identifiers. TCRdb processed the PCR reads anew with MiXCR; each CDR3 protein has one entry. The table has 450,000 to 650,000 distinct CDR3 sequences, roughly 46% seen once. This sequence originates from a girl aged 10 to 17 with multiple sclerosis. The chain uses TRBV2 and TRBJ2-3; 11 positions match TRBD2. The sequencing sample was made of blood. Written as DNA, the CDR3 is TGTGCCAGCAGTGATAGCGGGGGGGCCCCAGATACGCAGTATTTT. Residues: CASSDSGGAPDTQYF.